The clone carrying this TCR beta chain was seen only a few times. Its specificity is unknown. Germline-derived CDR1 and CDR2 are SQVTM and ANQGSEA. The CDR3 loop spans 16 amino acids. V lost 6 bases to trimming and J lost 4 bases, with 24 bases between them. The data are from a study of early T cells in non-severe SARS-CoV-2 infection. Background on the study: The study sequenced bulk RNA from unsorted whole blood, with chains unpaired.

Unique molecular identifiers were affixed to single, distinct cDNA molecules. TCRdb re-called the 5' RACE reads with MiXCR, one entry per CDR3 protein. The profile shows about 89,000 distinct CDR3 sequences, 14% to 15% of them singletons. Study-level points and caveats: In VDJdb matching, anti-spike CD8 responses were favored while private and CD4 specificities went missing.

This receptor was taken from an adult who was a healthcare worker with PCR-confirmed SARS-CoV-2 infection or an uninfected control (not recorded which). What was sequenced was whole blood. V gene TRBV29-1 combines with J gene TRBJ2-5; D may be TRBD1 or TRBD2 (6 bases each). CDR3 DNA: TGCAGCGTCACGGCGGGACACCCAAAGGGGGGAGAGACCCAGTACTTC. It codes for CSVTAGHPKGGETQYF.